The 29 T cell receptor beta chains in this list originate from one sample, sequenced in a study of blood T cell repertoires in COVID-19. Assay: immunoSEQ multiplex PCR; the TCRdb copy retains only in-frame clones and omits some. The sample shows 310,000 or so clones, roughly 84% of them seen only once. The sequenced sample was peripheral blood. The receptor source for this set is a man over 45 with active or convalescent COVID-19.

The chain recombines TRBV4-1 with TRBJ1-2; weak D call: TRBD1 (6 bases). The CDR3 covers 17 residues. The V end was cut by 2 bases, the J end by 2 bases, with 18 bases between. Germline V gives CDR1 MGHRA, CDR2 YSYEKL. This CDR3 is CASSQRGARQDNYGYTF. CDR3 in DNA: TGCGCCAGCAGCCAAAGGGGAGCTAGACAGGACAACTATGGCTACACCTTC.

On this clone: This sample includes further DNA sequences coding for the same CDR3. The chain combines TRBV15 with TRBJ2-2; the D gene is possibly TRBD1 (5 bases). Trimming shortened V by 3 bases and J by 0 bases, and 8 bases separated the two germline ends. The CDR3 has 15 residues. Germline CDR1 reads LNHNV; CDR2 reads YYDKDF (reference sequence). CDR3 residues: CATSSLGANTGELFF. Here the CDR3 DNA reads TGTGCCACCAGCAGCTTAGGGGCGAACACCGGGGAGCTGTTTTTT.

The rearrangement links TRBV2 to TRBJ1-5; the D gene is possibly TRBD1 (6 bases). Trimming removed 7 bases from V and 4 bases from J, with 17 bases in between. The CDR3 loop spans 15 amino acids. CDR1 and CDR2 from the germline V gene are SNHLY and FYNNEI. The CDR3 nucleotides are TGTGCCAGCACCTTTGCGGACAGAGATAATCAGCCCCAGCATTTT. As protein: CASTFADRDNQPQHF.

This clone was seen just once. The chain links TRBV19 to TRBJ2-7; 10 nucleotides agree with TRBD1. This CDR3 is built from 13 residues. J gave up 1 base and V 8 bases, and 2 bases lay outside the gene matches. The germline CDR1 and CDR2 sequences are LNHDA and SQIVND (reference sequence). The CDR3 DNA sequence: TGTGCCAGTGGGACAGGGGATTCCTACGAGCAGTACTTC. Translation gives CASGTGDSYEQYF.

V gene TRBV28 combines with J gene TRBJ2-3, with 9 nucleotides matching TRBD1. V lost 2 bases and J lost 0; bases outside the gene matches: 12. The CDR3 runs 19 residues. CDR1 and CDR2 from the germline V gene are MDHEN and SYDVKM. Written as DNA, the CDR3 is TGTGCCAGCAGTTTAGGGTTTAATAAACAGGGGGCTAGCACAGATACGCAGTATTTT. Translated: CASSLGFNKQGASTDTQYF.

About this clone itself: The same CDR3 arises from other DNA sequences in this sample as well. This chain uses TRBV19 with TRBJ1-5; 8 bases map to TRBD1. CDR1 and CDR2 from the germline V gene are LNHDA and SQIVND (reference sequence). CDR3 length equals 14 residues. The V gene end was trimmed by 5 bases and the J gene end by 7 bases; junction bases not matched to a gene: 7. Here the CDR3 reads CASSSRQGNQPQHF. CDR3 DNA: TGTGCCAGTAGTTCTCGACAGGGGAACCAGCCCCAGCATTTT.

Only a few counts were recorded for this clone. This rearrangement joins TRBV7-3 to TRBJ2-3; 8 bases line up with TRBD2. V shed 2 bases and J 3 bases; nucleotides not matched to a gene: 4. The CDR3 is 15 amino acids. Germline V lookup: CDR1 SGHTA, CDR2 FQGTGA. The CDR3 DNA sequence: TGTGCCAGCAGCTTACTGGGACTAGGGACAGATACGCAGTATTTT. Translated, it gives CASSLLGLGTDTQYF.

The chain couples TRBV28 to TRBJ1-2; 7 bases are a match to TRBD1. V trimming: 0 bases; J trimming: 4 bases; junction bases outside the gene matches: 5. This CDR3 has 15 residues. Germline lookup yields CDR1 MDHEN and CDR2 SYDVKM. CDR3 coding DNA: TGTGCCAGCAGTTTATGGTCCTCAGGGGGCTATGGCTACACCTTC. It specifies CASSLWSSGGYGYTF.

V and J are TRBV6-2 or TRBV6-3 and TRBJ2-7, with 7 bases lining up with TRBD1. V lost 3 bases, J lost 3 bases, and 11 bases stayed unmatched. Germline V gene sequence: CDR1 MNHEY, CDR2 SVGEGT. The length of the CDR3 is 16 residues. The CDR3 protein is CASSYSMDRTLYEQYF. The CDR3 coding sequence is TGTGCCAGCAGTTATTCTATGGACAGGACCCTCTACGAGCAGTACTTC.

This chain connects TRBV30 to TRBJ1-5, with 9 nucleotides matching TRBD1. Trimming took 2 bases from V and 3 from J; bases not matched to a gene: 5. This CDR3 has 15 residues. Germline CDR1 reads GTSNPN; CDR2 reads SVGIG (reference sequence). The CDR3 DNA sequence: TGTGCCTGGAGTCGGGACAGGGACGACAATCAGCCCCAGCATTTT. This gives the protein CAWSRDRDDNQPQHF. The full variable domain, with the rest looked up from reference TRBV30 and TRBJ1-5, is SQTIHQWPATLVQPVGSPLSLECTVEGTSNPNLYWYRQAAGRGLQLLFYSVGIGQISSEVPQNLSASRPQDRQFILSSKKLLLSDSGFYLCAWSRDRDDNQPQHFGDGTRLSIL.

V is TRBV28 and J is TRBJ1-4, with 7 nucleotides matching TRBD1. This CDR3 is 16 amino acids long. From germline, CDR1 is MDHEN and CDR2 SYDVKM. Trimming cost V 4 bases and J 8 bases; bases outside gene matches: 13. CDR3 amino acids: CASSSQGTNTREKLFF. Here the CDR3 DNA reads TGTGCCAGCAGTTCACAGGGGACCAACACAAGGGAAAAACTGTTTTTT. Together with reference TRBV28 and TRBJ1-4, the CDR3 gives the full variable domain: DVKVTQSSRYLVKRTGEKVFLECVQDMDHENMFWYRQDPGLGLRLIYFSYDVKMKEKGDIPEGYSVSREKKERFSLILESASTNQTSMYLCASSSQGTNTREKLFFGSGTQLSVL.

The CDR3 loop reads CAISAGTGRGRGTGELFF. In DNA, the CDR3 is TGTGCCATCAGTGCAGGGACAGGGAGAGGTCGAGGCACCGGGGAGCTGTTTTTT. V usage is TRBV10-3 and J usage is TRBJ2-2; 9 nucleotides match TRBD1. With V trimmed by 4 bases and J by 4 bases, 13 bases remained unmatched. Germline V gene lookup returns CDR1 ENHRY and CDR2 SYGVKD. CDR3 length: 18 amino acids.

V and J are TRBV3-1 (or the pseudogene TRBV3-2) and TRBJ2-3; 7 nucleotides agree with TRBD1. Germline CDR1 LGHDT, CDR2 YNNKEL (reference sequence). CDR3 size: 15 residues. The V gene end was trimmed by 5 bases and the J gene end by 3 bases; junction bases not matched to a gene: 8. The CDR3 region is CASSLGTVRTDTQYF. CDR3 nucleotides: TGTGCCAGCAGCTTAGGGACAGTCAGAACAGATACGCAGTATTTT.

The chain has TRBV14 and TRBJ2-5; 11 bases line up with TRBD2. This CDR3 is built from 15 residues. Germline-derived CDR1 and CDR2 are SGHDN and FVKESK. With 4 bases clipped from V and 1 base from J, the junction kept 2 bases outside the gene matches. The CDR3 DNA reads TGTGCCAGCAGCCTGACTAGCGGGATCCAAGAGACCCAGTACTTC. Residues: CASSLTSGIQETQYF.

The chain employs TRBV28 and TRBJ1-4; D is uncertain. This CDR3 contains 14 residues. Trimming stripped 3 bases from V and 4 bases from J, with 9 bases between. The germline gives CDR1 MDHEN, CDR2 SYDVKM. CDR3 DNA: TGTGCCAGCAGTTTTTCTCAGTTTAATGAAAAACTGTTTTTT. Protein: CASSFSQFNEKLFF.

The rearrangement links TRBV7-6 to TRBJ2-5; TRBD1 agrees at 7 bases. Per the germline V gene, CDR1 is SGHVS and CDR2 is FNYEAQ. The CDR3 runs 15 residues. J lost 2 bases, V lost 1 base, and 4 bases had no gene match. The CDR3 DNA reads as TGTGCCAGCAGCTTAGTGGACAGGACTCAAGAGACCCAGTACTTC. The encoded protein is CASSLVDRTQETQYF.

The chain uses TRBV6-2 or TRBV6-3 and TRBJ2-1; D might be TRBD2 (6 bases). CDR1 is MNHEY, CDR2 SVGEGT, per germline. Trimming cost V 2 bases and J 4 bases, with 21 bases left between them. The CDR3 spans 18 residues. The DNA of the CDR3 is TGTGCCAGCAGTTACGGGCCAAGACTACGGGCGGGGTACAATGAGCAGTTCTTC. As protein: CASSYGPRLRAGYNEQFF.

This chain uses TRBV18 with TRBJ2-5; TRBD2 might be the D (6 bases). This CDR3 region has 15 residues. CDR1 KGHSH and CDR2 LQKENI come from the germline V gene. V shed 5 bases and J shed 2 bases, with 15 bases lying between them. In DNA form, the CDR3 reads TGTGCCAGCTCATCCGAGAGCGGGTTTCAAGAGACCCAGTACTTC. Encoded protein: CASSSESGFQETQYF.

The chain uses TRBV7-8 and TRBJ2-1; unclear D gene. The CDR3 loop spans 11 amino acids. Between the trimmed V and J ends, which lost 3 bases and 7 bases, there was a span of 4 bases. Germline V lookup: CDR1 SGHVS, CDR2 FQNEAQ. CDR3 DNA sequence: TGTGCCAGCAGCTTTTCAAATGAGCAGTTCTTC. It specifies CASSFSNEQFF.

The gene calls are TRBV19 and TRBJ1-5, with 9 bases matching TRBD1. The V and J ends lost 9 bases and 3 bases, in that order; junction bases with no gene match: 9. Germline CDR1 reads LNHDA; CDR2 reads SQIVND (reference sequence). The CDR3 extends over 15 amino acids. CDR3 residues: CASTSQGALNQPQHF. The CDR3 DNA reads TGTGCCAGCACTTCACAGGGGGCTCTCAATCAGCCCCAGCATTTT. The variable domain in full, completed from reference TRBV19 and TRBJ1-5, reads DGGITQSPKYLFRKEGQNVTLSCEQNLNHDAMYWYRQDPGQGLRLIYYSQIVNDFQKGDIAEGYSVSREKKESFPLTVTSAQKNPTAFYLCASTSQGALNQPQHFGDGTRLSIL.

The chain employs TRBV7-8 and TRBJ2-1; D might be TRBD2 (7 bases). Germline V CDR1 and CDR2: SGHVS, FQNEAQ. V lost 2 bases and J lost 10, with 15 bases in between. This CDR3 is 14 amino acids long. CDR3 region: CASSLTTSQGEQFF. DNA of the CDR3: TGTGCCAGCAGCTTAACGACTAGCCAGGGGGAGCAGTTCTTC. The whole variable domain, remainder taken from reference TRBV7-8 and TRBJ2-1, is GAGVSQSPRYKVAKRGQDVALRCDPISGHVSLFWYQQALGQGPEFLTYFQNEAQLDKSGLPSDRFFAERPEGSVSTLKIQRTQQEDSAVYLCASSLTTSQGEQFFGPGTRLTVL.

The chain links TRBV11-2 to TRBJ1-2; perhaps TRBD1 as D (6 bases). Trimming removed 5 bases from V and 4 bases from J, with 11 bases in between. Germline V lookup: CDR1 SGHAT, CDR2 FQNNGV. The CDR3 has 13 amino acids. CDR3 nucleotides: TGTGCCAGCAGCGCCGGACAGTTCTATGGCTACACCTTC. This gives the protein CASSAGQFYGYTF.

The chain uses TRBV2 and TRBJ2-7; weak D call: TRBD2 (6 bases). Germline CDR1 and CDR2: SNHLY and FYNNEI. V shed 2 bases and J shed 5 bases, with 7 bases lying between them. The CDR3 is 12 residues long. The CDR3 spells CASSEPGDEQYF. DNA for the CDR3: TGTGCCAGCAGTGAACCGGGGGACGAGCAGTACTTC.

The rearrangement links TRBV28 to TRBJ2-1; 8 nucleotides match TRBD1. The germline CDR1 and CDR2 sequences are MDHEN and SYDVKM. The CDR3 is 15 amino acids. The V gene end was trimmed by 4 bases and the J gene end by 5 bases; junction bases not matched to a gene: 7. CDR3 residues: CASSSTGQANNEQFF. Here the CDR3 DNA reads TGTGCCAGCAGTTCAACGGGACAGGCGAACAATGAGCAGTTCTTC. Filled out from reference TRBV28 and TRBJ2-1, the complete variable domain reads DVKVTQSSRYLVKRTGEKVFLECVQDMDHENMFWYRQDPGLGLRLIYFSYDVKMKEKGDIPEGYSVSREKKERFSLILESASTNQTSMYLCASSSTGQANNEQFFGPGTRLTVL.

The rearrangement joins TRBV5-6 to TRBJ2-1; D is possibly TRBD1 (6 bases). The length of the CDR3 is 15 residues. V was shortened by 4 bases and J by 5 bases, with 16 bases between the two germline ends. The germline gives CDR1 SGHDT, CDR2 YYEEEE. CDR3 loop: CASSRGTLINNEQFF. The CDR3 coding sequence is TGTGCCAGCAGCCGTGGGACACTTATTAACAATGAGCAGTTCTTC. The complete variable domain, with remaining parts taken from reference TRBV5-6 and TRBJ2-1, reads DAGVTQSPTHLIKTRGQQVTLRCSPKSGHDTVSWYQQALGQGPQFIFQYYEEEERQRGNFPDRFSGHQFPNYSSELNVNALLLGDSALYLCASSRGTLINNEQFFGPGTRLTVL.

V usage is TRBV5-1 and J usage is TRBJ1-2, with 8 bases identical to TRBD1. The V gene's germline CDR1 is SGHRS and CDR2 YFSETQ. V was clipped by 4 bases and J by 5 bases; unmatched bases: 10. This CDR3 has 15 residues. CDR3 protein: CASSLGQARDYGYTF. Here the CDR3 DNA reads TGCGCCAGCAGCCTGGGACAGGCGAGAGATTATGGCTACACCTTC.

This chain uses TRBV2 with TRBJ1-3, with TRBD1 identical over 7 bases. V lost 4 bases, J lost 13 bases, and 10 bases stayed unmatched. Per germline, CDR1 SNHLY and CDR2 FYNNEI. The CDR3 contains 13 residues. The CDR3 reads CASSGDSPGGIYF. The CDR3 region has the DNA TGTGCCAGCAGTGGGGACAGCCCCGGTGGGATATATTTT. Full variable domain (remainder filled in from reference TRBV2 and TRBJ1-3): EPEVTQTPSHQVTQMGQEVILRCVPISNHLYFYWYRQILGQKVEFLVSFYNNEISEKSEIFDDQFSVERPDGSNFTLKIRSTKLEDSAMYFCASSGDSPGGIYFGEGSWLTVV.

The J gene is TRBJ1-3, the V gene TRBV18, with 8 nucleotides matching TRBD1. Trimming cost V 3 bases and J 1 base; bases outside gene matches: 2. Germline CDR1 is KGHSH and CDR2 is LQKENI. There are 15 residues in the CDR3. CDR3 amino acids: CASSPRDRSGNTIYF. In nucleotides, the CDR3 is TGTGCCAGCTCACCCCGGGACAGGTCTGGAAACACCATATATTTT.

This clone was seen a single time. The CDR3: CASSPGTYSASPLHF. For the CDR3, the DNA is TGTGCCAGCAGCCCGGGGACATACTCTGCCTCACCCCTCCACTTT. The J gene is TRBJ1-6, the V gene TRBV3-1 (or the pseudogene TRBV3-2), with D perhaps matching TRBD1 (6 bases). The CDR3 runs 15 residues. The germline CDR1 and CDR2 sequences are LGHDT and YNNKEL (reference sequence). Trimming cost V 4 bases and J 10 bases, with 17 bases left between them.